These 25 T cell receptor beta chains originate from one sample sequenced in a study of human T cells and chemical hapten exposure. TCRdb independently ran MiXCR on the RACE reads; one entry per CDR3 protein. The sample carries some 64,000 distinct CDR3 sequences, around 10% recorded once. Time point here: patch test 3, about 24 weeks after DPC sensitization. Treatment denoted: therapeutic diphenylcyclopropenone sensitization with weekly scalp DPC. This specimen was whole blood, taken in connection with sensitization to the hapten diphenylcyclopropenone (DPC). The receptor source for this set is a woman in her twenties or thirties with alopecia areata. Some clones in this sample may be carry-over from other donors' samples.

In its sample, this clonotype was seen a few times. The chain uses TRBV28 and TRBJ2-2, with 7 bases that match TRBD2. The CDR3 totals 15 residues. V lost 7 bases, J lost 3 bases, and 8 bases stayed unmatched. Germline V CDR1 and CDR2: MDHEN, SYDVKM. The CDR3 sequence: CASTPGGVYTGELFF. The CDR3 coding sequence is TGTGCCAGCACCCCGGGGGGAGTGTACACCGGGGAGCTGTTTTTT.

The sample holds a few counts of this clonotype. V usage is TRBV7-2 and J usage is TRBJ2-3; TRBD2 matches 8 bases. The CDR3 extends over 15 amino acids. Germline loops: CDR1 SGHTA, CDR2 FQGNSA. The V gene end was trimmed by 1 base and the J gene end by 6 bases; junction bases not matched to a gene: 6. The CDR3 reads CASSLVAGTLDTQYF. CDR3 sequence (DNA): TGTGCCAGCAGCTTAGTAGCGGGGACCTTGGATACGCAGTATTTT. The entire variable domain, with the rest obtained from reference TRBV7-2 and TRBJ2-3, is as follows: GAGVSQSPSNKVTEKGKDVELRCDPISGHTALYWYRQSLGQGLEFLIYFQGNSAPDKSGLPSDRFSAERTGGSVSTLTIQRTQQEDSAVYLCASSLVAGTLDTQYFGPGTRLTVL.

The CDR3 DNA reads as TGTGCCAGCTACCTGCAGGGTGACACTGAAGCTTTCTTT. It specifies CASYLQGDTEAFF. The genes are TRBV18 and TRBJ1-1, with a tentative D call TRBD1 (5 bases). The CDR3 contains 13 residues. Germline V lookup: CDR1 KGHSH, CDR2 LQKENI. V was pared by 7 bases and J by 3 bases, with 12 bases between.

This clonotype showed up many times. V is TRBV5-1 and J is TRBJ2-5; tentative D call: TRBD1 (6 bases). There are 16 residues in the CDR3. Germline values: CDR1 SGHRS, CDR2 YFSETQ. The germline V and J ends were trimmed by 4 bases and 1 base, with 17 bases remaining between them. The CDR3 sequence: CASSATPLGGQETQYF. CDR3 bases: TGCGCCAGCAGCGCGACACCCCTAGGGGGCCAAGAGACCCAGTACTTC.

In its sample, this clonotype was seen a few times. The V call is TRBV5-1, the J call TRBJ1-6; 8 nucleotides match TRBD1. The germline V gene encodes CDR1 SGHRS and CDR2 YFSETQ. The V gene end was trimmed by 4 bases and the J gene end by 7 bases; junction bases not matched to a gene: 4. This CDR3 spans 14 amino acids. The CDR3 coding sequence is TGCGCCAGCAGCCCTGGGACAGGCAATTCACCCCTCCACTTT. It codes for CASSPGTGNSPLHF.

This clonotype came up many times. The DNA of the CDR3 is TGTGCCAGCAGTTACGGCACCCGGCCTTCTGGGGCCAACGTCCTGACTTTC. As protein: CASSYGTRPSGANVLTF. The chain has TRBV6-6 and TRBJ2-6; D is unresolved. V lost 2 bases, J lost 1 base, and 12 bases lay in between. The CDR3 contains 17 residues. Germline lookup yields CDR1 MNHNY and CDR2 SVGAGI (reference sequence).

The table lists this clonotype with a few counts. The rearrangement links TRBV27 to TRBJ2-2; D is uncertain. V lost 4 bases to trimming and J lost 4 bases, with 10 bases between them. Germline V CDR1 and CDR2: MNHEY, SMNVEV (reference sequence). The CDR3 is 14 residues long. CDR3 sequence: CASSSLTSTGELFF. CDR3 in DNA: TGTGCCAGCAGTTCACTTACAAGCACCGGGGAGCTGTTTTTT.

This clonotype was seen a handful of times. The genes are TRBV7-8 and TRBJ2-1; D is unresolved. Germline lookup yields CDR1 SGHVS and CDR2 FQNEAQ. Trimming stripped 6 bases from V and 8 bases from J, with 8 bases between. The CDR3 sequence is 11 residues long. The CDR3 DNA follows: TGTGCCAGCAGAGGACGGGATGAGCAGTTCTTC. Its protein is CASRGRDEQFF.

This clonotype came up a few times. This chain joins TRBV4-3 and TRBJ2-7; TRBD1 matches 8 bases. The V and J ends lost 4 bases and 3 bases, in that order; junction bases with no gene match: 2. This CDR3 region has 13 residues. Germline CDR1 and CDR2: LGHNA and YSLEER. The CDR3 here is CASSPDRGYEQYF. The CDR3 bases are TGCGCCAGCAGCCCTGACAGGGGCTACGAGCAGTACTTC.

This clonotype came up many times. The J gene is TRBJ1-1, the V gene TRBV29-1; D remains unclear. The CDR3 is made up of 13 amino acids. V was cut by 5 bases and J by 0 bases, with 10 bases left in between. Germline lookup yields CDR1 SQVTM and CDR2 ANQGSEA. For the CDR3, the DNA is TGCAGCGTTTCCGGATCTTTGAACACTGAAGCTTTCTTT. It codes for CSVSGSLNTEAFF.

This clonotype was observed at least ten times. V and J are TRBV19 and TRBJ1-2, with D perhaps matching TRBD1 (6 bases). This CDR3 spans 13 amino acids. Germline loops: CDR1 LNHDA, CDR2 SQIVND (reference sequence). The V end was cut by 8 bases, the J end by 5 bases, with 15 bases between. CDR3: CASHPGQQYGYTF. In DNA form, the CDR3 reads TGTGCCAGTCACCCCGGACAGCAGTATGGCTACACCTTC.

The gene calls are TRBV29-1 and TRBJ2-3, with 10 bases aligning to TRBD1. Trimming at V came to 4 bases and at J to 6 bases, leaving 4 bases not matched to a gene. The CDR3 length is 13 residues. Germline V gene lookup returns CDR1 SQVTM and CDR2 ANQGSEA. In DNA, the CDR3 is TGCAGCGTTGGACAGGGGGCTCTGGATACGCAGTATTTT. The encoded protein is CSVGQGALDTQYF.

In its sample, this clonotype was seen many times. The chain recombines TRBV9 with TRBJ1-2; D perhaps matches TRBD1 (5 bases). The germline V gene has CDR1 SGDLS and CDR2 YYNGEE. There are 13 residues in the CDR3. V lost 4 bases to trimming and J lost 5 bases, with 12 bases between them. The CDR3, as DNA: TGTGCCAGCAGCTTCTCGACAGAATATGGCTACACCTTC. Translated, it gives CASSFSTEYGYTF. The full variable domain, with the rest looked up from reference TRBV9 and TRBJ1-2, is DSGVTQTPKHLITATGQRVTLRCSPRSGDLSVYWYQQSLDQGLQFLIQYYNGEERAKGNILERFSAQQFPDLHSELNLSSLELGDSALYFCASSFSTEYGYTFGSGTRLTVV.

The chain joins TRBV12-3 or TRBV12-4 to TRBJ1-2, with D possibly matching TRBD1 (5 bases). Deletions cut 5 bases from V and 0 bases from J, with 13 bases between. The CDR3 is made up of 15 amino acids. CDR3 in DNA: TGTGCCAGCAGTCCCCGGGACCGGACTAACTATGGCTACACCTTC. Encoded protein: CASSPRDRTNYGYTF.

This clonotype came up a few times. CDR3 loop: CASSEQILTDGGYTF. The CDR3 DNA sequence: TGTGCCAGCAGTGAACAAATCTTAACGGACGGAGGCTACACCTTC. V usage is TRBV6-6 and J usage is TRBJ1-2; no reliable D call. CDR3 size: 15 residues. Trimming left V 5 bases short and J 8 bases short, with 21 bases between. Germline V gene sequence: CDR1 MNHNY, CDR2 SVGAGI (reference sequence).

This clonotype turned up a few times. The rearrangement joins TRBV7-2 to TRBJ1-6; D might be TRBD1 (5 bases). Trimming removed 3 bases at V and 11 bases at J, with 11 bases between. The length of the CDR3 is 13 residues. Germline CDR1 is SGHTA and CDR2 is FQGNSA. The CDR3 is CASSLDGGTPLHF. The DNA for the CDR3 is TGTGCCAGCAGCTTGGACGGGGGGACACCCCTCCACTTT. The full variable domain, in which reference TRBV7-2 and TRBJ1-6 provide the parts outside the CDR3, is GAGVSQSPSNKVTEKGKDVELRCDPISGHTALYWYRQSLGQGLEFLIYFQGNSAPDKSGLPSDRFSAERTGGSVSTLTIQRTQQEDSAVYLCASSLDGGTPLHFGNGTRLTVT.

V and J are TRBV5-4 and TRBJ2-5; D is possibly TRBD2 (5 bases). From germline, CDR1 is SGHNT and CDR2 YYREEE (reference sequence). CDR3 length: 12 amino acids. V lost 3 bases to trimming and J lost 5 bases, with 8 bases between them. This CDR3 reads CASSSTGETQYF. As DNA, the CDR3 is TGTGCCAGCAGCTCCACGGGGGAGACCCAGTACTTC.

This clonotype was detected a few times. V is TRBV6-5 and J is TRBJ2-5; 9 bases align to TRBD1. Germline CDR1 and CDR2: MNHEY and SVGAGI. The V and J ends lost 6 bases and 9 bases, in that order; junction bases with no gene match: 5. The CDR3 has 12 amino acids. The CDR3 spells CASSRDRVAQYF. Written as DNA, the CDR3 is TGTGCCAGCAGCCGGGACAGGGTGGCCCAGTACTTC.

This clonotype has just a few counts. The rearrangement uses TRBV11-2 and TRBJ1-5; tentative D call: TRBD1 (6 bases). CDR3 length: 15 residues. Germline CDR1 is SGHAT and CDR2 is FQNNGV. V gave up 0 bases and J gave up 6 bases, with 12 bases separating them. The CDR3 sequence is CASSLDRGAGQPQHF. CDR3 bases: TGTGCCAGCAGCTTAGATCGGGGGGCTGGTCAGCCCCAGCATTTT.

In this sample, this clonotype turned up many times. The J gene is TRBJ1-1, the V gene TRBV20-1; D is perhaps TRBD1 (6 bases). The ends were cut back, 4 bases at V and 5 bases at J, with 14 bases in the middle. The CDR3 runs to 13 residues. Germline lookup yields CDR1 DFQATT and CDR2 SNEGSKA (reference sequence). The CDR3 DNA follows: TGCAGTGCTATCGAACAGGGTTGGACTGAAGCTTTCTTT. Encoded protein: CSAIEQGWTEAFF.

The rearrangement joins TRBV7-2 to TRBJ2-5; the match to TRBD2 covers 7 bases. CDR1 is SGHTA, CDR2 FQGNSA, per germline. Losses at the gene ends were 0 bases for V and 5 bases for J; bases not matched to a gene: 9. The CDR3 runs to 16 residues. The CDR3 sequence: CASSLAPASGLETQYF. The CDR3 DNA follows: TGTGCCAGCAGCTTAGCGCCGGCTAGCGGTCTGGAGACCCAGTACTTC.

The sample holds many counts of this clonotype. V and J are TRBV10-2 and TRBJ1-2; D possibly corresponds to TRBD1 (5 bases). Trimming cost V 6 bases and J 6 bases, with 17 bases left between them. Germline loops: CDR1 WSHSY, CDR2 SAAADI. The CDR3 extends over 14 amino acids. CDR3 bases: TGCGCCAGCAGCCCAACAGGTGGATGGAATGGCTACACCTTC. Encoded protein: CASSPTGGWNGYTF.

This clonotype was seen more than once but under ten times. This rearrangement joins TRBV12-3 or TRBV12-4 to TRBJ2-2; 11 bases match TRBD2. The V segment lost 8 bases and the J segment 2 bases; nucleotides outside the gene matches: 1. The CDR3 length is 14 residues. The CDR3 region is CASGLAGNTGELFF. The CDR3 DNA is TGTGCCAGCGGACTAGCGGGTAACACCGGGGAGCTGTTTTTT.

This clonotype has a count of ten or more. This rearrangement joins TRBV11-1 to TRBJ2-7; D remains ambiguous. The CDR3 has 15 amino acids. Germline V lookup: CDR1 SGHAT, CDR2 FQDESV (reference sequence). Between the trimmed V and J ends, which lost 1 base and 3 bases, there was a span of 13 bases. CDR3 in amino acids: CASSLGPAINYEQYF. The CDR3 nucleotides are TGTGCCAGCAGCTTAGGGCCGGCTATAAACTACGAGCAGTACTTC. The entire variable domain, with the rest obtained from reference TRBV11-1 and TRBJ2-7, is as follows: EAEVAQSPRYKITEKSQAVAFWCDPISGHATLYWYRQILGQGPELLVQFQDESVVDDSQLPKDRFSAERLKGVDSTLKIQPAELGDSAMYLCASSLGPAINYEQYFGPGTRLTVT.

The table lists this clonotype with a few counts. This chain connects TRBV7-9 to TRBJ2-2, with D unclear. The CDR3 covers 15 residues. Germline V gene data show CDR1 as SEHNR and CDR2 as FQNEAQ (reference sequence). V was clipped by 1 base and J by 1 base, with 7 bases between them. CDR3 residues: CASSLGSLNTGELFF. CDR3 DNA sequence: TGTGCCAGCAGCTTAGGGAGTCTGAACACCGGGGAGCTGTTTTTT.